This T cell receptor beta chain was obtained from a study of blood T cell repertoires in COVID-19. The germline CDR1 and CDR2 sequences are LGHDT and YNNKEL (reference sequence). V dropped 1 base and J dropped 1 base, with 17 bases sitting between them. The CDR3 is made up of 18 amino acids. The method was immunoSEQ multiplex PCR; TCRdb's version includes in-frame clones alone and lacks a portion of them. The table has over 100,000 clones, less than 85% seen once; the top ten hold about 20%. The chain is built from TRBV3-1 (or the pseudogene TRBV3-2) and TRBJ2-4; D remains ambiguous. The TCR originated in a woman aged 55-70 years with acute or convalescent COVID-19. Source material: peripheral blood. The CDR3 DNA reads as TGTGCCAGCAGCCAAGTATCATTGTCTGTACGGGCCAAAAACATTCAGTACTTC. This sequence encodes CASSQVSLSVRAKNIQYF.